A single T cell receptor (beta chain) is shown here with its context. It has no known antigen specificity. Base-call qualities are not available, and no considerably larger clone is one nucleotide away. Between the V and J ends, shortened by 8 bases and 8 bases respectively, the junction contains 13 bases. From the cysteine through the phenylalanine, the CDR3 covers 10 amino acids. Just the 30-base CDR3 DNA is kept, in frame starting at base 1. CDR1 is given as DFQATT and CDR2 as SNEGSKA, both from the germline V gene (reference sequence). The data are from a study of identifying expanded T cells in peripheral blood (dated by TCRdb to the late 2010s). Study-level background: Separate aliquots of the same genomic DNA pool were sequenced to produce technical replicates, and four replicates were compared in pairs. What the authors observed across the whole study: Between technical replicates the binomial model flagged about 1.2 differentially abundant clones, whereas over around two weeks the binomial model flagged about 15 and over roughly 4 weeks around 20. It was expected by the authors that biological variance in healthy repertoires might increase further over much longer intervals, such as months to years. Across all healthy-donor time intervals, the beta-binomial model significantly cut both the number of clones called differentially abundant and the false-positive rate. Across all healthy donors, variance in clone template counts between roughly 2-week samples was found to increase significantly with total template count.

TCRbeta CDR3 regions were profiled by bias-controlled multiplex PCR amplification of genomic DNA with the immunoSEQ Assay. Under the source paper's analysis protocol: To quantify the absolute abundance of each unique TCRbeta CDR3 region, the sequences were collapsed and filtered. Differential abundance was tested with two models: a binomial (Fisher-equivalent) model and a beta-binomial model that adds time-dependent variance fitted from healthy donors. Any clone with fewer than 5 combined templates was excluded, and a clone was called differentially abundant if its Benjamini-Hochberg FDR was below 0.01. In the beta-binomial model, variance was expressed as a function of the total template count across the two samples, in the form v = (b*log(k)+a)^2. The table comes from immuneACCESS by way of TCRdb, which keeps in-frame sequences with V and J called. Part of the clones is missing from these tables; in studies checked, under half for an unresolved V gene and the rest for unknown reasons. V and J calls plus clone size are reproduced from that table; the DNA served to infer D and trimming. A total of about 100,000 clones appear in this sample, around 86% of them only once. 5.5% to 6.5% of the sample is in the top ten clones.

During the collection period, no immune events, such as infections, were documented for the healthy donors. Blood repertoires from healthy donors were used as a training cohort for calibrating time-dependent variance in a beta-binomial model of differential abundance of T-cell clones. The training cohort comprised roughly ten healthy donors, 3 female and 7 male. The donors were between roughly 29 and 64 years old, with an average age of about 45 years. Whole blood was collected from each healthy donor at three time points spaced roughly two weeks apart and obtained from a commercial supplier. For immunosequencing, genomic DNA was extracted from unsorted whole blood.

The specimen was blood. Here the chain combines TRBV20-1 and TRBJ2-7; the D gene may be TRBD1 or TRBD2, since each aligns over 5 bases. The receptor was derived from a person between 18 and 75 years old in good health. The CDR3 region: CSILGDKQYF. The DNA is TGCAGTATACTGGGGGATAAGCAGTACTTC.